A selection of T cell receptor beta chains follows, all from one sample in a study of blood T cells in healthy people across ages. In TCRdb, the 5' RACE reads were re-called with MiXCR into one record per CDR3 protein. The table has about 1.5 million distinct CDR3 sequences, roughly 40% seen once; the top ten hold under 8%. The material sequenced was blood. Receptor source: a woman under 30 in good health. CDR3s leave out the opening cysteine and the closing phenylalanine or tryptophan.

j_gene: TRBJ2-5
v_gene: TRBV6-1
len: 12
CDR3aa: ASRELAGAGTQY

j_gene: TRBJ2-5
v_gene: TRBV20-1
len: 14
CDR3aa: SARDLPSGGAGTQY

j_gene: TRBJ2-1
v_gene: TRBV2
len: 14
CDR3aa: ASSEGRTGGSNEQF

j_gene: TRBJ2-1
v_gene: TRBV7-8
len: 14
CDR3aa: ASSLMSSSANNEQF

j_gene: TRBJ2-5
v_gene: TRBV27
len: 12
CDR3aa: ASSQRGFYNEQY

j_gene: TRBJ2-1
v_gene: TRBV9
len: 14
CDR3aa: ASSSPGTAGYNEQF

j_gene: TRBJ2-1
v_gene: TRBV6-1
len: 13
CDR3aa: ASSPTSGKVDEQF

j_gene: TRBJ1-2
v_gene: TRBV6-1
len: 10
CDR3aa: ASDRSNYGYT

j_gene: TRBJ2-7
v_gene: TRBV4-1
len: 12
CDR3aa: ASSSPRIWHEQY

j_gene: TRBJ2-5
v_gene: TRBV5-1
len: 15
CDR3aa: ASSLVSSGEGSNEQY

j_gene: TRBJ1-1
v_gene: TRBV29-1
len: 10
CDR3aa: SAPGGMTEAF

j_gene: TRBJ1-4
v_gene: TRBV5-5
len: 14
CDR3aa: ASSLGTGETNEKLF

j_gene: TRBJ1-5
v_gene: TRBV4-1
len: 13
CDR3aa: ASSQEQGLSQPQH

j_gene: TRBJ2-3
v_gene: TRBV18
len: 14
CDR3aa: ASSPLRDPGADTQY

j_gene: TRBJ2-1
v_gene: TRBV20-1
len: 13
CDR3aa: SARGYSSSYNEQF

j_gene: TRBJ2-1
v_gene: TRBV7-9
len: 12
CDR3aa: ASSSGGAYNEQF

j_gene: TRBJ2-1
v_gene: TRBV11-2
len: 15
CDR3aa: ASSLVSGISSYNEQF

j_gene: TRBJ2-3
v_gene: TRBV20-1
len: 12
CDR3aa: SARGQGRGDTQY

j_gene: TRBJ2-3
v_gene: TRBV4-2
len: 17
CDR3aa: ASSHQDRREGSSTDTQY

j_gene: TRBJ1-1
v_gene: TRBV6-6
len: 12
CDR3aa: ASSRAITEGEAF

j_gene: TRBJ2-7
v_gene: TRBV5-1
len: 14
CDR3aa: ASSPRLAGGAYEQY

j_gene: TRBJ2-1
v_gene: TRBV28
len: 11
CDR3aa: ASSPRQDNEQF

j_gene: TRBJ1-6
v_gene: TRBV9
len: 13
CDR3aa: ASSEGPTGNSPLH

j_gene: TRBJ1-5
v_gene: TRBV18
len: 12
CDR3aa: ASSPGTAGGPQH

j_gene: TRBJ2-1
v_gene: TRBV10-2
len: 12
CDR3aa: ASSGGTGGETQF

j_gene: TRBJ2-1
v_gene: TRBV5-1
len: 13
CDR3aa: ASSLRTDPYNEQF